Listed below are T cell receptor beta chains from one sample, sequenced in a study of T-cell reconstitution after alpha-beta-depleted transplantation in children. TCRdb passed the PCR reads through MiXCR, listing each CDR3 protein once. Of 200,000 to 250,000 distinct CDR3 sequences in the sample, around 25% were seen once. The material was PBMCs, mostly from graft donor cells, obtained 360 days after TCRalphabeta/CD19-depleted stem cell transplant. The receptors derive from a female patient aged 2-9 years who had a stem cell transplant for congenital amegakaryocytic thrombocytopenia, so the T cells may come from the graft donor. Each CDR3 is given with its conserved first and last residue. The D gene is left open where the match is weak. A row's size may be missing; if present it is once, few, many or a size class.

V gene	clone size	J gene	D gene	CDR3 protein	CDR3 DNA
TRBV5-1	many	TRBJ2-7	TRBD1	CASSFTGGLDEQYF	TGCGCCAGCAGCTTCACAGGGGGCCTGGACGAGCAGTACTTC
TRBV20-1	many	TRBJ2-2	TRBD2	CSAPDPGTSNTGELFF	TGCAGTGCTCCAGACCCCGGGACTAGTAACACCGGGGAGCTGTTTTTT
TRBV27	-	TRBJ2-7	-	CASSPRGGAWYEQYF	TGTGCCAGCAGTCCACGAGGGGGGGCCTGGTACGAGCAGTACTTC
TRBV15	few	TRBJ2-7	TRBD1	CATSRSPDRSEQYF	TGTGCCACCAGCAGATCCCCGGACAGGTCCGAGCAGTACTTC
TRBV6-2/TRBV6-3	few	TRBJ2-7	-	CASSYGLGGLSYEQYF	TGTGCCAGCAGTTACGGTTTGGGGGGCCTCTCCTACGAGCAGTACTTC
TRBV18	-	TRBJ2-7	TRBD2	CASSPRVASGGSYEQYF	TGTGCCAGCTCCCCCAGGGTCGCTAGCGGGGGATCCTACGAGCAGTACTTC
TRBV5-1	-	TRBJ1-4	-	CASSVSTATNEKLFF	TGCGCCAGCAGCGTTTCGACAGCAACTAATGAAAAACTGTTTTTT
TRBV20-1	-	TRBJ2-1	-	CSARTERWIHSYNEQFF	TGCAGTGCTAGAACCGAGCGGTGGATTCATTCCTACAATGAGCAGTTCTTC
TRBV20-1	-	TRBJ2-2	TRBD1	CSARDHRTGVGGELFF	TGCAGTGCTAGAGATCACCGGACAGGGGTTGGCGGGGAGCTGTTTTTT
TRBV21-1	few	TRBJ1-4	-	CASSTLNEKLFF	TGTGCCAGCAGCACCTTGAACGAAAAACTGTTTTTT
TRBV2	-	TRBJ2-3	-	CASSADSPIGTDTQYF	TGTGCCAGCAGTGCGGACAGTCCGATAGGCACAGATACGCAGTATTTT
TRBV3-1	few	TRBJ1-4	-	CASSQGAKSFVHF	TGTGCCAGCAGCCAAGGAGCGAAGTCCTTCGTCCATTTT
TRBV5-1	-	TRBJ2-5	-	CASSPGVRGGVGVETQYF	TGCGCCAGCAGCCCGGGGGTACGAGGAGGAGTAGGTGTGGAGACCCAGTACTTC
TRBV7-9	few	TRBJ2-7	TRBD2	CASSSGLAAYEQYF	TGTGCCAGCAGCTCAGGCCTAGCGGCCTACGAGCAGTACTTC
TRBV20-1	-	TRBJ2-1	TRBD2	CSASLGTKVNEQFF	TGCAGTGCAAGTCTCGGGACTAAGGTCAATGAGCAGTTCTTC
TRBV5-1	-	TRBJ2-3	TRBD2	CASSSGLAEPHRDTQYF	TGCGCCAGCAGCTCGGGACTAGCGGAACCCCATAGGGATACGCAGTATTTT
TRBV24-1	-	TRBJ2-3	TRBD1	CATKQGAADTQYF	TGTGCCACCAAACAGGGGGCAGCGGATACGCAGTATTTT
TRBV4-2	once	TRBJ1-1	-	CASSQAAGVDTEAFF	TGTGCCAGCAGCCAAGCTGCAGGGGTAGACACTGAAGCTTTCTTT
TRBV12-3/TRBV12-4	-	TRBJ2-1	TRBD2	CASRPGLPNNEQFF	TGTGCCAGCAGGCCGGGACTACCAAACAATGAGCAGTTCTTC
TRBV4-3	few	TRBJ2-7	-	CASNQLANSYEQYF	TGCGCCAGCAACCAACTAGCAAACAGCTACGAGCAGTACTTC
TRBV4-3	few	TRBJ2-3	TRBD2	CASSHLTGTSGTDTQYF	TGCGCCAGCAGCCACTTAACGGGGACTAGCGGCACAGATACGCAGTATTTT
TRBV20-1	once	TRBJ1-1	-	CSARAGAAEAFF	TGCAGTGCCAGGGCGGGGGCCGCTGAAGCTTTCTTT
TRBV12-3/TRBV12-4	-	TRBJ2-1	TRBD2	CASSNPPSGTYNEQFF	TGTGCCAGCAGTAACCCTCCAAGCGGGACCTACAATGAGCAGTTCTTC
TRBV6-5	many	TRBJ1-1	TRBD1	CASSYDDRGNTEAFF	TGTGCCAGCAGTTACGATGACAGGGGGAATACTGAAGCTTTCTTT
TRBV4-3	few	TRBJ2-1	TRBD2	CASSQRLASYNEQFF	TGCGCCAGCAGCCAACGACTAGCCTCCTACAATGAGCAGTTCTTC
TRBV6-2/TRBV6-3	few	TRBJ2-1	TRBD2	CASSQTSGRGEQFF	TGTGCCAGCAGTCAAACTAGCGGAAGGGGTGAGCAGTTCTTC
TRBV28	-	TRBJ2-3	TRBD2	CASSTWREGTDTQYF	TGTGCCAGCAGTACGTGGCGGGAGGGCACAGATACGCAGTATTTT
TRBV20-1	-	TRBJ1-5	-	CSARRDSNQPQHF	TGCAGTGCTAGACGGGATAGCAATCAGCCCCAGCATTTT
TRBV7-9	-	TRBJ2-7	-	CASSRGQMHYEQYF	TGTGCCAGCAGCAGGGGCCAGATGCACTACGAGCAGTACTTC
TRBV5-6	-	TRBJ2-7	-	CASSLILPRDYEQYF	TGTGCCAGCAGCTTGATCCTACCCAGGGACTACGAGCAGTACTTC
TRBV29-1	-	TRBJ2-7	TRBD1	CSSGQLKEQYF	TGCAGCTCGGGACAGTTAAAGGAGCAGTACTTC
TRBV15	-	TRBJ2-7	-	CATSSGTKRGEQYF	TGTGCCACCAGCAGTGGGACCAAGAGGGGGGAGCAGTACTTC
TRBV3-1	-	TRBJ2-3	-	CASSPRTSHTQYF	TGTGCCAGCAGCCCTCGGACGAGCCATACGCAGTATTTT
TRBV4-3	-	TRBJ1-1	-	CASSQDSRHRATTEAFF	TGCGCCAGCAGCCAAGATAGCCGACATCGGGCGACCACTGAAGCTTTCTTT
TRBV12-3/TRBV12-4	few	TRBJ1-1	TRBD1	CASMTGGNTEAFF	TGTGCCAGCATGACAGGGGGGAACACTGAAGCTTTCTTT
TRBV11-2	few	TRBJ2-7	TRBD2	CASSLYLAGGPGSEQYF	TGTGCCAGCAGCTTATACCTAGCGGGAGGGCCGGGAAGCGAGCAGTACTTC
TRBV5-1	-	TRBJ2-5	TRBD1	CASSLAGDRVAETQYF	TGCGCCAGCAGCTTGGCTGGGGACAGGGTGGCAGAGACCCAGTACTTC
TRBV20-1	-	TRBJ2-3	TRBD2	CSASGSGGSLKDTQYF	TGCAGTGCTAGTGGATCGGGGGGGAGCCTAAAAGATACGCAGTATTTT
TRBV7-3	few	TRBJ2-3	TRBD2	CASSARGGTTDTQYF	TGTGCCAGCAGCGCCCGGGGGGGAACCACAGATACGCAGTATTTT
TRBV20-1	-	TRBJ1-1	-	CSARLGGGIEAFF	TGCAGTGCTAGGTTGGGGGGCGGGATTGAAGCTTTCTTT
TRBV20-1	few	TRBJ2-7	-	CSAGDPLASIGYEQYF	TGCAGTGCAGGGGACCCCCTGGCTAGCATTGGGTACGAGCAGTACTTC
TRBV15	-	TRBJ2-7	TRBD1	CATSSRYTGGEQYF	TGTGCCACCAGCAGCCGATATACAGGGGGCGAGCAGTACTTC
TRBV20-1	-	TRBJ2-3	-	CSARKSDTDTQYF	TGCAGTGCTCGAAAGTCGGACACAGATACGCAGTATTTT
TRBV5-1	-	TRBJ2-3	-	CASYLDGSPSTDTQYF	TGCGCCAGCTACCTCGACGGGAGTCCTAGCACAGATACGCAGTATTTT